The 8 T cell receptor beta chains in this list originate from one sample, sequenced in a study of cytomegalovirus exposure and HLA in healthy donors. Vbeta (60) and Jbeta (13) primers were used in the PCR. Profiled with immunoSEQ multiplex PCR; TCRdb holds only in-frame clones, not every one. The table shows 95,000 to 150,000 clones, with around 77% occurring only once. Sequenced sample: PBMCs. Receptor source: a man younger than 35 in good health and CMV-seropositive.

V is TRBV7-9 and J is TRBJ2-1; TRBD2 might be the D (6 bases). With 5 bases removed from V and 4 bases from J, the gap between germline ends came to 18 bases. The CDR3 has 16 residues. CDR1 and CDR2 (germline): SEHNR, FQNEAQ (reference sequence). For the CDR3, the DNA is TGTGCCAGCAGCCCTCGCATAGGGGAGGCTTACAATGAGCAGTTCTTC. Translated, it gives CASSPRIGEAYNEQFF.

V is TRBV10-1 and J is TRBJ1-4, with D possibly matching TRBD1 (6 bases). CDR1 is WNHNN and CDR2 is SYGVQD in the germline V gene (reference sequence). The CDR3 is 13 amino acids. The V end was cut by 2 bases, the J end by 8 bases, with 9 bases between. The CDR3 coding sequence is TGCGCCAGCAGTGAGGGGACACAAGAAAAACTGTTTTTT. It encodes CASSEGTQEKLFF.

V is TRBV5-8 and J is TRBJ2-1; TRBD2 agrees at 13 bases. Germline V gene lookup returns CDR1 SGHTS and CDR2 YDEGEE. This CDR3 contains 15 residues. Trimming cost V 3 bases and J 10 bases; bases outside gene matches: 7. The CDR3 loop is CASSSGLAGEREQFF. For the CDR3, the DNA is TGTGCCAGCAGCTCCGGACTAGCGGGAGAGCGGGAGCAGTTCTTC. The entire variable domain, with the rest obtained from reference TRBV5-8 and TRBJ2-1, is as follows: EAGVTQSPTHLIKTRGQQATLRCSPISGHTSVYWYQQALGLGLQFLLWYDEGEERNRGNFPPRFSGRQFPNYSSELNVNALELEDSALYLCASSSGLAGEREQFFGPGTRLTVL.

The chain recombines TRBV4-2 with TRBJ1-4; 12 nucleotides align to TRBD1. The V gene's germline CDR1 is LGHNA and CDR2 YNFKEQ. The junction had 3 bases not matched to a gene; V was cut back by 2 bases and J by 8 bases. CDR3 length equals 15 residues. The DNA of the CDR3 is TGTGCCAGCAGCCAACCCGGGACAGGGGGCGAAAAACTGTTTTTT. Translating gives CASSQPGTGGEKLFF.

This clone appeared a few times. V gene TRBV6-1 combines with J gene TRBJ2-1, with D possibly being TRBD2 (6 bases). Germline CDR1 reads MNHNS; CDR2 reads SASEGT. The CDR3 has 15 residues. Between the trimmed V and J ends, which lost 4 bases and 2 bases, there was a span of 12 bases. The CDR3 here is CASSAEGGTYNEQFF. In nucleotides, the CDR3 is TGTGCCAGCAGTGCTGAGGGAGGAACCTACAATGAGCAGTTCTTC.

The genes are TRBV30 and TRBJ1-2, with D perhaps matching TRBD1 (5 bases). The CDR3 spans 15 residues. CDR1 and CDR2 from the germline V gene are GTSNPN and SVGIG (reference sequence). The V gene lost 0 bases and the J gene lost 0 bases, with 11 bases spanning the gap. The CDR3 loop reads CAWSVGGSTNYGYTF. The CDR3 coding sequence is TGTGCCTGGAGTGTTGGGGGGTCGACTAACTATGGCTACACCTTC.

Only a few counts were recorded for this clone. The chain has TRBV25-1 and TRBJ2-6, with 9 bases aligning to TRBD1. The CDR3 consists of 17 residues. The trim removed 5 bases at V and 0 bases at J, leaving 5 bases unmatched. Germline V gene lookup returns CDR1 MGHDK and CDR2 SYGVNS. CDR3 region: CASSSGQGSSGANVLTF. The CDR3 DNA follows: TGTGCCAGCAGTTCGGGACAGGGAAGCTCTGGGGCCAACGTCCTGACTTTC.

The V call is TRBV6-5, the J call TRBJ2-3; D gene ambiguous. Per germline, CDR1 MNHEY and CDR2 SVGAGI. CDR3 length: 13 amino acids. Trimming shortened V by 6 bases and J by 0 bases, and 7 bases separated the two germline ends. The CDR3 DNA reads TGTGCCAGCAGACAGCCTAGCACAGATACGCAGTATTTT. Translated: CASRQPSTDTQYF.